Following are 3 T cell receptor beta chains from one sample sequenced in a study. TCRdb re-called the 5' RACE reads through MiXCR, storing one row per CDR3 protein. This table holds more than 45,000 distinct CDR3 sequences, 25% to 30% found once. Sequencing used tumor-infiltrating memory CD4+ T cells sorted from the breast tumor. Described subset: memory CD4+ T cells, CD4+CD45RO+CD25-. All receptors derive from a female donor with breast cancer.

V usage is TRBV29-1 and J usage is TRBJ1-2; TRBD1 is a possible D gene (5 bases). There are 12 residues in the CDR3. V was clipped by 7 bases and J by 4 bases, with 13 bases between them. Germline CDR1 is SQVTM and CDR2 is ANQGSEA. The CDR3 region is CSALGTVYGYTF. Here the CDR3 DNA reads TGCAGCGCCCTTGGGACGGTCTATGGCTACACCTTC.

There are many counts of this clonotype. The chain uses TRBV4-3 and TRBJ2-7; D is perhaps TRBD2 (6 bases). Germline V lookup: CDR1 LGHNA, CDR2 YSLEER. Between the trimmed V and J ends, which lost 3 bases and 4 bases, there was a span of 16 bases. The CDR3 runs to 15 residues. The CDR3 reads CASSQRDVGPYEQYF. The CDR3 DNA reads as TGCGCCAGCAGCCAGCGGGACGTCGGTCCTTACGAGCAGTACTTC.

This chain connects TRBV7-8 to TRBJ2-7; tentative D call: TRBD2 (7 bases). V shed 0 bases and J shed 4 bases, with 16 bases lying between them. Germline V CDR1 and CDR2: SGHVS, FQNEAQ. The CDR3 totals 16 residues. The CDR3 region has the DNA TGTGCCAGCAGCTTAGCGCAGGCGCGGGGGCCTTACGAGCAGTACTTC. As protein: CASSLAQARGPYEQYF.